These 2 T cell receptor beta chains originate from one sample sequenced in a study of cytomegalovirus exposure and HLA in healthy donors. TCRdb's table, derived via immunoSEQ multiplex PCR, lists solely in-frame clones and lacks some. The sample yields roughly 100,000 clones, about 95% seen once. Sequenced input: PBMCs. These receptors were collected from a woman under 30 in good health and CMV-seronegative.

The sample holds one count of this clone. The chain uses TRBV4-1 and TRBJ1-2; TRBD1 matches 8 bases. Germline CDR1 and CDR2: MGHRA and YSYEKL. The V segment lost 0 bases and the J segment 4 bases; nucleotides outside the gene matches: 4. The CDR3 consists of 15 residues. The CDR3 bases are TGCGCCAGCAGCCAAGATGACAGGGGAGTCTATGGCTACACCTTC. Its protein is CASSQDDRGVYGYTF.

The chain combines TRBV7-9 with TRBJ1-2; D gene uncertain. The V end lost 5 bases, the J end lost 4 bases, and 14 bases lay between the germline ends. CDR1 is SEHNR, CDR2 FQNEAQ, per germline (reference sequence). The CDR3 has 14 residues. The CDR3 DNA reads TGTGCCAGCAGCCAAGACGGGTTGGGCTATGGCTACACCTTC. Encoded protein: CASSQDGLGYGYTF.